What follows describes a single T cell receptor (beta chain). What it recognizes is unknown. This record comes from a study of shared clonotypes between healthy human individuals. Notes on the study in general: The represented genetic and exposure-history diversity was limited by the small number of donors. Estimated clonotype richness was generally higher in naive than memory subsets. Non-shared clonotypes displayed generation probabilities falling below those of clonotypes present in all four donors.

This table comes from immunoSEQ multiplex PCR, and its TCRdb copy is limited to in-frame clones, with some not included. Of around 2.5 million clones in the sample, roughly 93% were seen once. The donors, all of them Caucasian adults, lived in Nashville, Tennessee. This CDR3 is 15 amino acids long. V was clipped by 5 bases and J by 8 bases; unmatched bases: 11. CDR1 is SGHAT and CDR2 is FQNNGV in the germline V gene. This TCR was recovered from a young man in good health. Some clones in this sample may be carry-over from other donors' samples. Sequenced sample: naive CD4+ T cells from PBMCs. The subset was: CD45RA+ positively selected. The rearrangement joins TRBV11-2 to TRBJ2-1, with TRBD1 matching over 8 bases. DNA for the CDR3: TGTGCCAGCAGCACGTACAGGGGGATGAACGATGAGCAGTTCTTC. This encodes CASSTYRGMNDEQFF. The full variable domain, its missing parts supplied by reference TRBV11-2 and TRBJ2-1, is EAGVAQSPRYKIIEKRQSVAFWCNPISGHATLYWYQQILGQGPKLLIQFQNNGVVDDSQLPKDRFSAERLKGVDSTLKIQPAKLEDSAVYLCASSTYRGMNDEQFFGPGTRLTVL.